The entry below describes one T cell receptor (beta chain). This record comes from a study of blood T cell repertoires in COVID-19. Study details: From the United States, Italy and Spain came samples of acute and convalescent COVID-19.

Methods used by the authors: The authors estimated nucleated cell counts from reference gene primer amplification. Sequencing used immunoSEQ multiplex PCR; TCRdb keeps in-frame clones, though not all of them. That table supplies the V and J calls and clone size; D and trimming were determined from the DNA. The sample lists about 120,000 clones, about 86% occurring once. The sample taken for sequencing was peripheral blood. The TCR originated in a woman aged 45-60 years with acute or convalescent COVID-19.

CDR3 sequence: CASSRIAGAYQETQYF. Written as DNA, the CDR3 is TGTGCCAGCAGCCGAATAGCGGGGGCGTACCAAGAGACCCAGTACTTC. V and J are TRBV27 and TRBJ2-5; 9 bases align to TRBD2. Germline V lookup: CDR1 MNHEY, CDR2 SMNVEV (reference sequence). This CDR3 has 16 residues. V trimming: 6 bases; J trimming: 0 bases; junction bases outside the gene matches: 8.